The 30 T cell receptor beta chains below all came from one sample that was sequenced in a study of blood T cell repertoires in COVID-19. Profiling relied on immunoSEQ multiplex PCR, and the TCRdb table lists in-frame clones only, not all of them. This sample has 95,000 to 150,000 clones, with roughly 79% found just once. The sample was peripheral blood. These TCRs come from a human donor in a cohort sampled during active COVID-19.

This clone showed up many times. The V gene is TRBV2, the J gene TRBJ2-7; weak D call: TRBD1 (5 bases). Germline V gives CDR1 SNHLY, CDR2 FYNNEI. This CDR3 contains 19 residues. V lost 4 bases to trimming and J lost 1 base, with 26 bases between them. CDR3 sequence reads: CASSGGSGSGPKGSYEQYF. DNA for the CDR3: TGTGCCAGCAGTGGGGGTTCGGGCAGTGGACCGAAGGGGTCCTACGAGCAGTACTTC.

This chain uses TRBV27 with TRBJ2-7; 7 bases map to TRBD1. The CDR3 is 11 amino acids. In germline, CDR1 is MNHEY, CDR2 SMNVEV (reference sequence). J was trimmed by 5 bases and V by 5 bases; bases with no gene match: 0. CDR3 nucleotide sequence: TGTGCCAGCAGTCAGGGGGACGAGCAGTACTTC. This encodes CASSQGDEQYF.

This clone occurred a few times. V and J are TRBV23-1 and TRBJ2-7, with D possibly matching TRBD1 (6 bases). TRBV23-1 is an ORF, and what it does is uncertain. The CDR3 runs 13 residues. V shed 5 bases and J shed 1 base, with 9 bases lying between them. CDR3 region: CASSYRASYEQYF. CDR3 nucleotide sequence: TGCGCCAGCAGTTACAGGGCGTCCTACGAGCAGTACTTC.

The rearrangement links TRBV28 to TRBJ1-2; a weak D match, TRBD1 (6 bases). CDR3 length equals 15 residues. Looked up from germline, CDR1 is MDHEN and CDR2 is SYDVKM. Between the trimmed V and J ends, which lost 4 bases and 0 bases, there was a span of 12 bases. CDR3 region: CASSYSDRANYGYTF. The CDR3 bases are TGTGCCAGCAGTTACTCGGACAGAGCTAACTATGGCTACACCTTC.

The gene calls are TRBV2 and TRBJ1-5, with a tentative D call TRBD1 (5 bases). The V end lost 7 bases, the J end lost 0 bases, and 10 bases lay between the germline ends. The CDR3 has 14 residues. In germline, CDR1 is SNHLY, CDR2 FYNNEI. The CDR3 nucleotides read TGTGCCAGCACGAGGGACTATAGCAATCAGCCCCAGCATTTT. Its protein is CASTRDYSNQPQHF.

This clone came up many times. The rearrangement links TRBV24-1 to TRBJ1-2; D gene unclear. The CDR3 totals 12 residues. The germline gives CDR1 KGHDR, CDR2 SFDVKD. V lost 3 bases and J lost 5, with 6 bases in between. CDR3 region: CATSDAGYGYTF. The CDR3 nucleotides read TGTGCCACCAGTGATGCCGGGTATGGCTACACCTTC.

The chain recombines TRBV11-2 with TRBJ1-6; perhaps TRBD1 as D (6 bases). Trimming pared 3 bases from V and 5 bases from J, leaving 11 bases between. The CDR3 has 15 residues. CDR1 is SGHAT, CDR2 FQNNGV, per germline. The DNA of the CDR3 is TGTGCCAGCAGCTTGGCAGGGGTGGATAATTCACCCCTCCACTTT. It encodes CASSLAGVDNSPLHF. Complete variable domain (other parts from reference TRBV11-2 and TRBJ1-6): EAGVAQSPRYKIIEKRQSVAFWCNPISGHATLYWYQQILGQGPKLLIQFQNNGVVDDSQLPKDRFSAERLKGVDSTLKIQPAKLEDSAVYLCASSLAGVDNSPLHFGNGTRLTVT.

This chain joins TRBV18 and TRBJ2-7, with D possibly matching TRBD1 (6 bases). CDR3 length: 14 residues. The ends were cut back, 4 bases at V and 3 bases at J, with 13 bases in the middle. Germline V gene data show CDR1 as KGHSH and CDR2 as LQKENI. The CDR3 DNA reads TGTGCCAGCTCACGGTCGACAGGTTTCTACGAGCAGTACTTC. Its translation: CASSRSTGFYEQYF.

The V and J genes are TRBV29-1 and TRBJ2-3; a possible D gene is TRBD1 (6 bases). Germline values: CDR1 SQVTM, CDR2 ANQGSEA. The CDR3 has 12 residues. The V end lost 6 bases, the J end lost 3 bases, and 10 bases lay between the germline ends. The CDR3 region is CSVGTGTDTQYF. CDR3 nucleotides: TGCAGCGTGGGTACAGGGACAGATACGCAGTATTTT.

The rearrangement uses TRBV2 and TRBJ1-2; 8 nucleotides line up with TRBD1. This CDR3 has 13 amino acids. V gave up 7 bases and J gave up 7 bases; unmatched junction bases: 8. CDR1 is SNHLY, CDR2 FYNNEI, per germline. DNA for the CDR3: TGTGCCAGCATCGAGGACAGGGCGTCTGGCTACACCTTC. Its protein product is CASIEDRASGYTF. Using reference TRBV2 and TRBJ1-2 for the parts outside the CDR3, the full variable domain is EPEVTQTPSHQVTQMGQEVILRCVPISNHLYFYWYRQILGQKVEFLVSFYNNEISEKSEIFDDQFSVERPDGSNFTLKIRSTKLEDSAMYFCASIEDRASGYTFGSGTRLTVV.

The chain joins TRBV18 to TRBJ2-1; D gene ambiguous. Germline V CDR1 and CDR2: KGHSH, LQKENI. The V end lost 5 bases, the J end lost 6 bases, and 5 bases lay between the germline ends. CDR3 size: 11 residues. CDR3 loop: CASSVRNEQFF. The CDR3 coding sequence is TGTGCCAGCTCAGTTCGCAATGAGCAGTTCTTC. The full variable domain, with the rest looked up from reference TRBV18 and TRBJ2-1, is NAGVMQNPRHLVRRRGQEARLRCSPMKGHSHVYWYRQLPEEGLKFMVYLQKENIIDESGMPKERFSAEFPKEGPSILRIQQVVRGDSAAYFCASSVRNEQFFGPGTRLTVL.

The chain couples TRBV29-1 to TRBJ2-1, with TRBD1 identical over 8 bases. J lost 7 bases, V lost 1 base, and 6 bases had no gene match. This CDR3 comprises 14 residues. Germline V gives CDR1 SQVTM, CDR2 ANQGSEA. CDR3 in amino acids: CSVEARQGRNEQFF. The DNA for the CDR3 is TGCAGCGTTGAAGCGAGACAGGGGAGGAATGAGCAGTTCTTC.

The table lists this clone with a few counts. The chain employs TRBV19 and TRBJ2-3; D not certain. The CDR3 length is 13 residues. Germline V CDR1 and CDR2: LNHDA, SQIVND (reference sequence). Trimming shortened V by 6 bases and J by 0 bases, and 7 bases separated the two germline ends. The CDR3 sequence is CASRLTSTDTQYF. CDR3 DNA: TGTGCCAGTAGGCTAACTAGCACAGATACGCAGTATTTT. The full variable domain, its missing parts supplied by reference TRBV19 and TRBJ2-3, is DGGITQSPKYLFRKEGQNVTLSCEQNLNHDAMYWYRQDPGQGLRLIYYSQIVNDFQKGDIAEGYSVSREKKESFPLTVTSAQKNPTAFYLCASRLTSTDTQYFGPGTRLTVL.

CDR3: CAWTGDEDTEAFF. CDR3 DNA: TGTGCCTGGACAGGGGATGAAGACACTGAAGCTTTCTTT. The J gene is TRBJ1-1, the V gene TRBV30; TRBD1 might be the D (6 bases). The V gene's germline CDR1 is GTSNPN and CDR2 SVGIG (reference sequence). The CDR3 contains 13 residues. V gave up 4 bases and J gave up 3 bases, with 12 bases separating them.

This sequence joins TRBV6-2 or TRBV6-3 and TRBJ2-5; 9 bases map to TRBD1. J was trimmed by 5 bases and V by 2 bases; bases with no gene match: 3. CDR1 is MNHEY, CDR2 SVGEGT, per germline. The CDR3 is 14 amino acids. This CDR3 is CASSYQDRGETQYF. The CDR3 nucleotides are TGTGCCAGCAGTTACCAGGACAGGGGTGAGACCCAGTACTTC.

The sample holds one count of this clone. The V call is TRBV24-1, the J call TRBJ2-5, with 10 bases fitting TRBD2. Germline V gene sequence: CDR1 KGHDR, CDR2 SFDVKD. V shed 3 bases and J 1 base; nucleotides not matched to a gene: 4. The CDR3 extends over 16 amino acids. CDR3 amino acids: CATSDGLAAFQETQYF. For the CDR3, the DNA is TGTGCCACCAGTGATGGACTAGCGGCGTTCCAAGAGACCCAGTACTTC.

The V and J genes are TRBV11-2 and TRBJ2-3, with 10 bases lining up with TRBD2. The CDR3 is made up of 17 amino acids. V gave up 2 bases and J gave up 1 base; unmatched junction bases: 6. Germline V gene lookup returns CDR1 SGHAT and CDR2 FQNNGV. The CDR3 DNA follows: TGTGCCAGCAGCTTAAGCGGGAGGGCCGGAGGCACAGATACGCAGTATTTT. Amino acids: CASSLSGRAGGTDTQYF.

The CDR3 DNA reads as TGTGCCAGCAGCGTAGAGCGGGGGGCGAACACCGGGGAGCTGTTTTTT. It yields the protein CASSVERGANTGELFF. This chain connects TRBV7-6 to TRBJ2-2, with 9 bases fitting TRBD2. Germline CDR1 and CDR2: SGHVS and FNYEAQ. Trimming cost V 5 bases and J 0 bases; bases outside gene matches: 4. The CDR3 runs to 16 residues.

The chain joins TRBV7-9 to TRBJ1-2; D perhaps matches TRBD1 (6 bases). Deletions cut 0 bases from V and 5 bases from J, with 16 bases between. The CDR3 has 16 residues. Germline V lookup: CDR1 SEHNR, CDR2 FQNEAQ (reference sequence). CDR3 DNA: TGTGCCAGCAGCTTAGCCCTTCAGGACAGCGTATATGGCTACACCTTC. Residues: CASSLALQDSVYGYTF.

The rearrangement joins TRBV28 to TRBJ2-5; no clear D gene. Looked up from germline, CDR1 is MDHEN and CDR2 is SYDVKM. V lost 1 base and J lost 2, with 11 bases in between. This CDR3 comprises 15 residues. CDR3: CASSLSGLGQETQYF. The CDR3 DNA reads TGTGCCAGCAGTTTATCCGGGTTGGGTCAAGAGACCCAGTACTTC.

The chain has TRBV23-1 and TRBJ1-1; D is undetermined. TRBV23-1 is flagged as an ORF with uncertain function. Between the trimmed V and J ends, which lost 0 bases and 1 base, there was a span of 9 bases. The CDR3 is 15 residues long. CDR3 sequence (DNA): TGCGCCAGCAGTCAATCTGGGCGAACGAACACTGAAGCTTTCTTT. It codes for CASSQSGRTNTEAFF.

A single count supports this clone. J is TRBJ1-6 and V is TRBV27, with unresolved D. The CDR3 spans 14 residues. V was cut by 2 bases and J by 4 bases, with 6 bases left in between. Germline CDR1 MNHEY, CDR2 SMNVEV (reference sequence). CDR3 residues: CASSLRSYNSPLHF. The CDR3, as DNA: TGTGCCAGCAGTTTACGCAGTTATAATTCACCCCTCCACTTT.

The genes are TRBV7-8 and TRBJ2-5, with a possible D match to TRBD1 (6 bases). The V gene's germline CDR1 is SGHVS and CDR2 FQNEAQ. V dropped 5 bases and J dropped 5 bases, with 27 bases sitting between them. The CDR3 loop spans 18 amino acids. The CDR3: CASSPVLRGIRPGETQYF. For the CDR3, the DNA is TGTGCCAGCAGCCCCGTACTGAGGGGGATCCGGCCGGGGGAGACCCAGTACTTC.

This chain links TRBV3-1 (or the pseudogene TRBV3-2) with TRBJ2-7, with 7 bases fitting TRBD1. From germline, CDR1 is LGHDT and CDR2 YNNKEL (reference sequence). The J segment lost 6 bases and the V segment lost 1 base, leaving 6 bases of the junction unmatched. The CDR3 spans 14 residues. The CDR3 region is CASSQVQGKSEQYF. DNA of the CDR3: TGTGCCAGCAGCCAAGTACAGGGGAAGAGCGAGCAGTACTTC.

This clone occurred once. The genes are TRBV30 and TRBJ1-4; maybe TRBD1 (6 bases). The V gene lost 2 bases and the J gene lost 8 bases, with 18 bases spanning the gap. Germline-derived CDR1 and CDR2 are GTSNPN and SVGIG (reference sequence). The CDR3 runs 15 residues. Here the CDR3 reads CAWSSFSGTREKLFF. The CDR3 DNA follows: TGTGCCTGGAGTAGTTTTTCCGGGACACGCGAAAAACTGTTTTTT.

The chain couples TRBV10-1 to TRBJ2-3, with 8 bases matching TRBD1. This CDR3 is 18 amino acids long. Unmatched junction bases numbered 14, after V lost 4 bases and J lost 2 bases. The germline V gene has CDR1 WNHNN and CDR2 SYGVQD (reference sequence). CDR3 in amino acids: CASSVRLTGAYYTDTQYF. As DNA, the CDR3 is TGCGCCAGCAGTGTGCGATTGACAGGGGCCTATTACACAGATACGCAGTATTTT.

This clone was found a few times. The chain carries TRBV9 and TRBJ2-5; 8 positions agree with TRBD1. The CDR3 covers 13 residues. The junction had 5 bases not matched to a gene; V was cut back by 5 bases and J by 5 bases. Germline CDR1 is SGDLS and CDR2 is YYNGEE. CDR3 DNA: TGTGCCAGCAGTGCAGGGGGCTTCGAGACCCAGTACTTC. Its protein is CASSAGGFETQYF.

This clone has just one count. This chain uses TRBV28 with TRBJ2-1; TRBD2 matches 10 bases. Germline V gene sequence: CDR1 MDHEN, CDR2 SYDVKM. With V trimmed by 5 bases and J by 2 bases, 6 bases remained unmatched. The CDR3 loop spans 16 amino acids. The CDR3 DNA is TGTGCCAGCAGTAGCCAGCGGGGGGGGGCCTACAATGAGCAGTTCTTC. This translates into CASSSQRGGAYNEQFF.

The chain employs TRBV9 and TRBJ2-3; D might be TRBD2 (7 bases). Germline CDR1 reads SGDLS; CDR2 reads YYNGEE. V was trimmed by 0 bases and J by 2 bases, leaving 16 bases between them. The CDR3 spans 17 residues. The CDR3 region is CASSVGSGGLYTDTQYF. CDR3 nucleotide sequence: TGTGCCAGCAGCGTAGGATCGGGGGGCTTATACACAGATACGCAGTATTTT.

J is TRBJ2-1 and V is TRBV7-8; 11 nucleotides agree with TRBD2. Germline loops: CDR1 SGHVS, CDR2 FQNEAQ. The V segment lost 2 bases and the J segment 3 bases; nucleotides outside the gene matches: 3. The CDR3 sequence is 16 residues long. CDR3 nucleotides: TGTGCCAGCAGCTTACACCTAGCGGGGGGCTACAATGAGCAGTTCTTC. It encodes CASSLHLAGGYNEQFF.